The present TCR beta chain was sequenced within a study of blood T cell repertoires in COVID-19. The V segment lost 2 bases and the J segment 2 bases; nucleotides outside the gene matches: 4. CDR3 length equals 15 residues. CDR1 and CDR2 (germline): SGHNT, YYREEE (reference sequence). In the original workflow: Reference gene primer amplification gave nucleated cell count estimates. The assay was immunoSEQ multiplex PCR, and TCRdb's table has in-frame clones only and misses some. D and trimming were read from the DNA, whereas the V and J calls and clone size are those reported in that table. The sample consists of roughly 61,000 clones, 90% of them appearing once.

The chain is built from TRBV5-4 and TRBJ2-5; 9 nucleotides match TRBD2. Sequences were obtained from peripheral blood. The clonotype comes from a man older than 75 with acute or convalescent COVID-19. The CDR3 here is CASSLRTSAQETQYF. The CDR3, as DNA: TGTGCCAGCAGCTTACGGACTAGCGCACAAGAGACCCAGTACTTC.